These 19 T cell receptor beta chains originate from one sample sequenced in a study of long-term antiretroviral therapy in people with HIV. Investigators performed immunoSEQ version v3.0 at survey level. Repertoires were generated with immunoSEQ multiplex PCR, while TCRdb's copy carries only in-frame clones and drops some. The data contain about 30,000 clones, roughly 78% of them seen just once; the ten biggest clones take up 6% to 8%. The source material was unsorted PBMCs, sampled 0.3 years after starting antiretroviral therapy. The receptor source for this set is a middle-aged man with HIV.

The chain recombines TRBV6-5 with TRBJ2-1; maybe TRBD2 (5 bases). The V end lost 5 bases, the J end lost 4 bases, and 12 bases lay between the germline ends. CDR1 is MNHEY and CDR2 is SVGAGI in the germline V gene. The CDR3 is 14 amino acids. The CDR3 nucleotides read TGTGCCAGCAGTAAAAGCGGACGGTACAATGAGCAGTTCTTC. Its translation is CASSKSGRYNEQFF.

This chain connects TRBV6-1 to TRBJ2-7; the D call may be TRBD1 or TRBD2 (5 bases each). The V and J ends lost 1 base and 2 bases respectively, with 15 bases between them. The CDR3 extends over 16 amino acids. The germline V gene encodes CDR1 MNHNS and CDR2 SASEGT. The CDR3 protein is CASSEEGPGSAYEQYF. The CDR3 nucleotides read TGTGCCAGCAGTGAAGAAGGGCCAGGGAGCGCCTACGAGCAGTACTTC.

This clone turned up a few times. The chain combines TRBV25-1 with TRBJ1-2; no reliable D call. CDR3 size: 15 residues. CDR1 is MGHDK and CDR2 is SYGVNS in the germline V gene. V was trimmed by 2 bases and J by 6 bases, leaving 16 bases between them. CDR3 nucleotide sequence: TGTGCCAGCAGTGAACAGAAGGCGGGGTATAATGGCTACACCTTC. This sequence encodes CASSEQKAGYNGYTF.

The V call is TRBV7-2, the J call TRBJ2-2, with 7 bases that match TRBD1. The V gene's germline CDR1 is SGHTA and CDR2 FQGNSA. The CDR3 has 15 residues. The trim removed 3 bases at V and 5 bases at J, leaving 6 bases unmatched. The CDR3 nucleotides are TGTGCCAGCAGCTTTAACAGGGGAAGTACCGGGGAGCTGTTTTTT. It translates to CASSFNRGSTGELFF.

The chain recombines TRBV9 with TRBJ2-1; D might be TRBD1 (6 bases). Germline CDR1 SGDLS, CDR2 YYNGEE. This CDR3 contains 15 residues. The germline V and J ends were trimmed by 3 bases and 5 bases, with 15 bases remaining between them. The CDR3 is CASSATGTPDNEQFF. The CDR3 DNA follows: TGTGCCAGCAGCGCTACCGGGACACCAGACAATGAGCAGTTCTTC.

V gene TRBV29-1 combines with J gene TRBJ2-7, with TRBD1 matching over 7 bases. From germline, CDR1 is SQVTM and CDR2 ANQGSEA. The CDR3 is made up of 16 amino acids. V lost 1 base to trimming and J lost 0 bases; unmatched junction nucleotides: 9. Here the CDR3 reads CSVEGRNRGSSYEQYF. The CDR3 DNA sequence: TGCAGCGTTGAAGGGCGGAACAGGGGCAGCTCCTACGAGCAGTACTTC.

This clone was counted once. The chain has TRBV27 and TRBJ2-7; no reliable D call. V was pared by 5 bases and J by 0 bases, with 11 bases between. The CDR3 contains 14 residues. Per the germline V gene, CDR1 is MNHEY and CDR2 is SMNVEV (reference sequence). The CDR3 coding sequence is TGTGCCAGCAGTCCGCGTCTTTACTCCTACGAGCAGTACTTC. It translates to CASSPRLYSYEQYF.

This clone was seen only once. The genes are TRBV5-6 and TRBJ2-3; 10 nucleotides match TRBD1. The CDR3 contains 15 residues. Germline CDR1 is SGHDT and CDR2 is YYEEEE. V lost 4 bases and J lost 4; bases outside the gene matches: 6. The CDR3, as DNA: TGTGCCAGCAGCCGTTCCGGGACAGGGGCAGATACGCAGTATTTT. This codes for CASSRSGTGADTQYF. Looking up the rest from reference TRBV5-6 and TRBJ2-3 gives the full variable domain: DAGVTQSPTHLIKTRGQQVTLRCSPKSGHDTVSWYQQALGQGPQFIFQYYEEEERQRGNFPDRFSGHQFPNYSSELNVNALLLGDSALYLCASSRSGTGADTQYFGPGTRLTVL.

The chain combines TRBV9 with TRBJ2-1; possible D gene TRBD1, 5 bases. Between the trimmed V and J ends, which lost 3 bases and 0 bases, there was a span of 10 bases. CDR3 length equals 15 residues. CDR1 is SGDLS, CDR2 YYNGEE, per germline. CDR3: CASSEQVHSYNEQFF. CDR3 DNA: TGTGCCAGCAGCGAACAGGTCCACTCCTACAATGAGCAGTTCTTC.

This rearrangement joins TRBV25-1 to TRBJ1-5; no definite D call. This CDR3 has 14 amino acids. Deletions cut 6 bases from V and 3 bases from J, with 12 bases between. CDR1 is MGHDK, CDR2 SYGVNS, per germline. The CDR3 DNA reads as TGTGCCAGCAGGTCCAACGGGCCCAATCAGCCCCAGCATTTT. This encodes CASRSNGPNQPQHF.

CDR3 protein: CASSVGGRHTDTQYF. The CDR3 nucleotides are TGTGCCAGCAGCGTAGGGGGGAGGCACACAGATACGCAGTATTTT. The chain is built from TRBV9 and TRBJ2-3, with a tentative D call TRBD2 (6 bases). Trimming removed 0 bases from V and 2 bases from J, with 10 bases in between. The CDR3 consists of 15 residues. The germline V gene encodes CDR1 SGDLS and CDR2 YYNGEE.

Only a few counts were recorded for this clone. J is TRBJ2-7 and V is TRBV19, with 7 bases lining up with TRBD1. The germline V gene has CDR1 LNHDA and CDR2 SQIVND (reference sequence). CDR3 length equals 15 residues. J gave up 1 base and V 3 bases, and 6 bases lay outside the gene matches. The CDR3: CASSIGTGVSYEQYF. CDR3 sequence (DNA): TGTGCCAGTAGTATTGGTACAGGGGTTTCCTACGAGCAGTACTTC.

The V call is TRBV11-2, the J call TRBJ1-2, with 7 bases identical to TRBD1. This CDR3 is 13 amino acids long. Trimming at V came to 4 bases and at J to 4 bases, leaving 3 bases not matched to a gene. Germline loops: CDR1 SGHAT, CDR2 FQNNGV. CDR3 in DNA: TGTGCCAGCAGCTCTCGGACAGGCTATGGCTACACCTTC. Translation: CASSSRTGYGYTF. The full variable domain, rest sourced from reference TRBV11-2 and TRBJ1-2, is EAGVAQSPRYKIIEKRQSVAFWCNPISGHATLYWYQQILGQGPKLLIQFQNNGVVDDSQLPKDRFSAERLKGVDSTLKIQPAKLEDSAVYLCASSSRTGYGYTFGSGTRLTVV.

The chain has TRBV7-9 and TRBJ2-4; D is unresolved. Germline values: CDR1 SEHNR, CDR2 FQNEAQ (reference sequence). CDR3 length: 12 amino acids. V was trimmed by 7 bases and J by 8 bases, leaving 12 bases between them. CDR3 coding DNA: TGTGCCAGCATTTCACCAGACGACATTCAGTACTTC. Protein product: CASISPDDIQYF. Full variable domain (missing parts from reference TRBV7-9 and TRBJ2-4): DTGVSQNPRHKITKRGQNVTFRCDPISEHNRLYWYRQTLGQGPEFLTYFQNEAQLEKSRLLSDRFSAERPKGSFSTLEIQRTEQGDSAMYLCASISPDDIQYFGAGTRLSVL.

V gene TRBV21-1 combines with J gene TRBJ2-4; whether TRBD1, the table's D call, matches the DNA was not checked. TRBV21-1 is labeled a pseudogene. The CDR3 has 13 residues. DNA for the CDR3: TGTGCCAGCACCTACGGGACAGCCCACATTCAGTACTTC. Its protein is CASTYGTAHIQYF.

The rearrangement uses TRBV6-1 and TRBJ1-1; 9 bases map to TRBD1. CDR1 is MNHNS and CDR2 is SASEGT in the germline V gene. CDR3 length: 14 residues. Germline trimming cut 2 bases from V and 4 bases from J; bases unmatched to any gene: 2. The CDR3 DNA reads as TGTGCCAGCAGTGAATCGACAGGGGGCACTGAAGCTTTCTTT. Amino acid sequence: CASSESTGGTEAFF.

The rearrangement links TRBV27 to TRBJ1-2; no clear D gene. Trimming cost V 2 bases and J 4 bases, with 8 bases left between them. Germline V gives CDR1 MNHEY, CDR2 SMNVEV (reference sequence). CDR3 length equals 13 residues. CDR3 nucleotides: TGTGCCAGCAGTTTACAGCCGGGCTATGGCTACACCTTC. Its translation is CASSLQPGYGYTF.

This clone has just a few counts. The chain joins TRBV6-5 to TRBJ2-7; 11 bases align to TRBD1. The germline CDR1 and CDR2 sequences are MNHEY and SVGAGI. With 4 bases clipped from V and 1 base from J, the junction kept 3 bases outside the gene matches. This CDR3 contains 15 residues. The CDR3 region has the DNA TGTGCCAGCAGTTCCGGGACAGGGGGGTCCTACGAGCAGTACTTC. It translates to CASSSGTGGSYEQYF.

This chain joins TRBV28 and TRBJ1-5, with a tentative D call TRBD1 (5 bases). The CDR3 contains 15 residues. Germline CDR1 is MDHEN and CDR2 is SYDVKM. Trimming cost V 3 bases and J 0 bases, with 9 bases left between them. The CDR3 region is CASSFPGYSNQPQHF. As DNA, the CDR3 is TGTGCCAGCAGTTTCCCAGGGTATAGCAATCAGCCCCAGCATTTT.